The 27 T cell receptor beta chains below come from one sample, sequenced in a study of T cell repertoires in cytomegalovirus infection. In TCRdb, the reads were re-called with MiXCR into one record per CDR3 protein. This sample has approximately 750,000 distinct CDR3 sequences, with 35% found just once. Sequencing was carried out using PBMCs. These receptors were collected from a human donor in good health (CMV status not recorded). Some clones in this sample may be carry-over from other donors' samples.

This clonotype showed up many times. The rearrangement uses TRBV7-9 and TRBJ2-1; 9 bases agree with TRBD1. The V gene end was trimmed by 4 bases and the J gene end by 6 bases; junction bases not matched to a gene: 7. Germline CDR1 is SEHNR and CDR2 is FQNEAQ (reference sequence). This CDR3 has 15 amino acids. The CDR3 region has the DNA TGTGCCAGCAGCTGGGAAGACAGGGGGTCCAATGAGCAGTTCTTC. Its translation is CASSWEDRGSNEQFF.

This clonotype was seen just once. This chain joins TRBV27 and TRBJ2-2; D tentatively fits TRBD1 or TRBD2 (5 bases each). The germline CDR1 and CDR2 sequences are MNHEY and SMNVEV (reference sequence). This CDR3 has 16 residues. V lost 7 bases and J 0 bases, leaving 15 bases between the germline ends. This chain's CDR3 is CASTAGTMANTGELFF. CDR3 coding DNA: TGTGCCAGCACTGCAGGGACCATGGCGAACACCGGGGAGCTGTTTTTT.

The rearrangement links TRBV20-1 to TRBJ1-5; TRBD1 aligns across 9 bases. The CDR3 loop spans 12 amino acids. V lost 6 bases, J lost 6 bases, and 3 bases stayed unmatched. Germline V gene lookup returns CDR1 DFQATT and CDR2 SNEGSKA (reference sequence). CDR3 region: CSASQGAQPQHF. The CDR3 region has the DNA TGCAGTGCATCACAGGGGGCTCAGCCCCAGCATTTT.

The rearrangement uses TRBV7-9 and TRBJ2-5; D gene unclear. CDR1 and CDR2 from the germline V gene are SEHNR and FQNEAQ (reference sequence). V lost 5 bases to trimming and J lost 5 bases, with 12 bases between them. CDR3 length: 13 amino acids. In DNA form, the CDR3 reads TGTGCCAGCAGCCTGGATGTCTGGGAGACCCAGTACTTC. This codes for CASSLDVWETQYF.

This chain links TRBV24-1 with TRBJ2-1; 15 positions agree with TRBD2. With 5 bases clipped from V and 5 bases from J, the junction kept 6 bases outside the gene matches. The CDR3 runs 17 residues. Germline-derived CDR1 and CDR2 are KGHDR and SFDVKD. CDR3 amino acids: CATSGTSGRAGNNEQFF. The CDR3 DNA reads as TGTGCCACCAGTGGGACTAGCGGGAGGGCGGGAAACAATGAGCAGTTCTTC.

J is TRBJ2-1 and V is TRBV11-2; TRBD2 agrees at 12 bases. Germline CDR1 SGHAT, CDR2 FQNNGV. V gave up 6 bases and J gave up 7 bases; unmatched junction bases: 7. This CDR3 has 15 residues. The CDR3 region is CASRRGLAGRNEQFF. DNA of the CDR3: TGTGCCAGCAGGCGCGGACTAGCGGGGAGGAATGAGCAGTTCTTC.

The sample holds a few counts of this clonotype. CDR3 sequence reads: CASSNRGVVGTDTQYF. The CDR3 region has the DNA TGTGCCAGCAGCAACAGAGGGGTAGTCGGCACAGATACGCAGTATTTT. This chain links TRBV11-3 with TRBJ2-3; D may correspond to TRBD1 or TRBD2 (5 bases each). Trimming pared 5 bases from V and 1 base from J, leaving 16 bases between. Looked up from germline, CDR1 is SGHNT and CDR2 is YENEEA. This CDR3 is built from 16 residues.

This clonotype has a handful of counts. The chain carries TRBV27 and TRBJ2-1; 7 bases fit TRBD2. V shed 7 bases and J 7 bases; nucleotides not matched to a gene: 16. The CDR3 runs 16 residues. The germline V gene encodes CDR1 MNHEY and CDR2 SMNVEV (reference sequence). The CDR3 here is CASTHYGTGGTNEQFF. The CDR3 DNA reads as TGTGCCAGCACCCATTATGGAACGGGGGGTACGAATGAGCAGTTCTTC.

The table lists this clonotype with a few counts. V and J are TRBV28 and TRBJ2-7; D uncertain. V was cut by 6 bases and J by 3 bases, with 12 bases left in between. Germline V CDR1 and CDR2: MDHEN, SYDVKM. The CDR3 sequence is 13 residues long. As DNA, the CDR3 is TGTGCCAGCAGATTGCCGAGCAGCTACGAGCAGTACTTC. Protein: CASRLPSSYEQYF.

V gene TRBV28 combines with J gene TRBJ1-3, with D possibly TRBD1 on 6 matching bases. V lost 11 bases, J lost 1 base, and 15 bases lay in between. The CDR3 has 14 residues. Germline assignment: CDR1 MDHEN and CDR2 SYDVKM. CDR3 in DNA: TGTGCCGGGGGGGCCCTAAGATCTGGAAACACCATATATTTT. Protein product: CAGGALRSGNTIYF.

This clonotype showed up just a few times. A read error may be the cause here, since a much bigger clone is one base away. The chain uses TRBV7-8 and TRBJ1-6; no definite D call. The germline V gene encodes CDR1 SGHVS and CDR2 FQNEAQ. The CDR3 spans 16 residues. CDR3 in amino acids: CASSFATKGRQSPLPF. The CDR3 coding sequence is TGTGCCAGCAGCTTCGCCACAAAGGGCCGGCAATCACCCCTCCCCTTT.

This clonotype came up a few times. The chain links TRBV11-3 to TRBJ2-1; 8 bases agree with TRBD1. CDR1 is SGHNT and CDR2 is YENEEA in the germline V gene. V lost 4 bases and J lost 6; bases outside the gene matches: 11. This CDR3 is 16 amino acids long. In nucleotides, the CDR3 is TGTGCCAGCAGCTCAACCGGACAGGGTAGTGGCAATGAGCAGTTCTTC. Translation: CASSSTGQGSGNEQFF.

This clonotype has ten or more counts. The junction and the germline gene differ at one end; a read error may be behind it. V is TRBV5-1 and J is TRBJ2-7, with unresolved D. Germline V CDR1 and CDR2: SGHRS, YFSETQ. The CDR3 contains 14 residues. The CDR3 sequence: CASSLEGNPYEQYF. The CDR3 DNA is TGTGCCAGCAGCTTAGAAGGGAACCCCTACGAGCAGTACTTC.

The CDR3 reads CASSFILLGTPGDSPLHF. CDR3 nucleotide sequence: TGTGCCAGTAGTTTCATCCTTCTCGGGACGCCCGGCGATTCACCCCTCCACTTT. The genes are TRBV19 and TRBJ1-6, with D perhaps TRBD1 (5 bases). CDR3 length: 18 amino acids. V lost 5 bases and J 8 bases, leaving 25 bases between the germline ends. Germline V lookup: CDR1 LNHDA, CDR2 SQIVND (reference sequence).

The V gene is TRBV28, the J gene TRBJ2-6, with 7 bases lining up with TRBD1. The CDR3 has 20 amino acids. V gave up 2 bases and J gave up 0 bases; unmatched junction bases: 13. The V gene's germline CDR1 is MDHEN and CDR2 SYDVKM. The CDR3 DNA reads TGTGCCAGCAGTTTACTTACAGGGGAACCTTCAACCTCTGGGGCCAACGTCCTGACTTTC. Encoded protein: CASSLLTGEPSTSGANVLTF.

The chain has TRBV11-1 and TRBJ2-5, with 9 nucleotides matching TRBD2. CDR3 length: 17 residues. The germline V gene encodes CDR1 SGHAT and CDR2 FQDESV (reference sequence). V was pared by 4 bases and J by 4 bases, with 13 bases of the junction left unmatched. The CDR3 coding sequence is TGTGCCAGCAGCTCCGACCCAGCGGGAGGAGGAAGAGAGACCCAGTACTTC. As protein: CASSSDPAGGGRETQYF.

This rearrangement joins TRBV19 to TRBJ2-1; 7 nucleotides agree with TRBD1. Unmatched junction bases numbered 6, after V lost 3 bases and J lost 1 base. Germline CDR1 reads LNHDA; CDR2 reads SQIVND (reference sequence). CDR3 size: 16 residues. CDR3 sequence: CASSMGQRVSYNEQFF. CDR3 coding DNA: TGTGCCAGTAGTATGGGACAGCGAGTATCCTACAATGAGCAGTTCTTC.

This clonotype was found a few times. DNA of the CDR3: TGTGCCAGCAGCACCCCTTCGGGGGGGGCCTACGAGCAGTACTTC. Amino acid sequence: CASSTPSGGAYEQYF. The rearrangement joins TRBV7-2 to TRBJ2-7; 8 nucleotides agree with TRBD2. Germline trimming cut 5 bases from V and 2 bases from J; bases unmatched to any gene: 8. The CDR3 loop spans 15 amino acids. The germline gives CDR1 SGHTA, CDR2 FQGNSA.

This clonotype was observed a few times. J is TRBJ2-1 and V is TRBV7-8, with D tentatively TRBD2 (6 bases). The CDR3 consists of 14 residues. V was clipped by 8 bases and J by 7 bases, with 18 bases between them. CDR1 is SGHVS, CDR2 FQNEAQ, per germline. The CDR3 loop is CASLKHGRGNEQFF. The CDR3 DNA reads TGTGCCAGCCTCAAACATGGTCGGGGGAATGAGCAGTTCTTC.

This clonotype was recorded once. The rearrangement uses TRBV28 and TRBJ1-5, with 12 bases fitting TRBD1. V lost 6 bases to trimming and J lost 10 bases; unmatched junction nucleotides: 7. This CDR3 has 14 amino acids. The germline V gene encodes CDR1 MDHEN and CDR2 SYDVKM. The CDR3 DNA is TGTGCCAGCAGGGGACAGGGGGCGGTTATTCCCCAGCATTTT. Amino acid sequence: CASRGQGAVIPQHF.

This clonotype has a count of ten or more. V is TRBV7-8 and J is TRBJ2-1; 7 bases match TRBD1. Germline V gives CDR1 SGHVS, CDR2 FQNEAQ. CDR3 length: 15 amino acids. The ends lost 5 bases at V and 4 bases at J; junction bases unmatched: 8. DNA of the CDR3: TGTGCCAGCAGCGGGTGGGACAGTGGGTACAATGAGCAGTTCTTC. Protein product: CASSGWDSGYNEQFF.

The V call is TRBV18, the J call TRBJ2-7, with 9 bases lining up with TRBD2. The germline CDR1 and CDR2 sequences are KGHSH and LQKENI. The ends lost 4 bases at V and 0 bases at J; junction bases unmatched: 7. There are 16 residues in the CDR3. The CDR3 DNA sequence: TGTGCCAGCTCACGGGCTAGCGGGGTCAGCTCCTACGAGCAGTACTTC. It codes for CASSRASGVSSYEQYF.

This clonotype has more than one count but fewer than ten. The rearrangement links TRBV12-3 or TRBV12-4 to TRBJ1-2; tentatively, D is TRBD1 (5 bases). With 6 bases removed from V and 4 bases from J, the gap between germline ends came to 9 bases. This CDR3 comprises 12 residues. The CDR3 nucleotides read TGTGCCAGCAGGGGGGGGGGCTATGGCTACACCTTC. The encoded protein is CASRGGGYGYTF.

There are a few counts of this clonotype. The rearrangement links TRBV5-1 to TRBJ2-1; D is unclear. The V gene's germline CDR1 is SGHRS and CDR2 YFSETQ. The CDR3 has 13 residues. V was shortened by 2 bases and J by 7 bases, with 10 bases between the two germline ends. The CDR3 here is CASSFNGRNEQFF. In nucleotides, the CDR3 is TGCGCCAGCAGCTTCAACGGCCGGAATGAGCAGTTCTTC.

V usage is TRBV28 and J usage is TRBJ2-7; 7 bases fit TRBD1. Germline V gene sequence: CDR1 MDHEN, CDR2 SYDVKM. V lost 9 bases, J lost 5 bases, and 13 bases stayed unmatched. This CDR3 spans 14 amino acids. In nucleotides, the CDR3 is TGTGCCAGTTCGTTTAGAGGGACAGCCCACGAGCAGTACTTC. Its protein is CASSFRGTAHEQYF. Based on the CDR3 plus reference TRBV28 and TRBJ2-7, the full variable domain is DVKVTQSSRYLVKRTGEKVFLECVQDMDHENMFWYRQDPGLGLRLIYFSYDVKMKEKGDIPEGYSVSREKKERFSLILESASTNQTSMYLCASSFRGTAHEQYFGPGTRLTVT.

This clonotype was counted only a few times. The V gene is TRBV4-1, the J gene TRBJ1-2, with no clear D. V lost 3 bases and J lost 1, with 21 bases in between. Looked up from germline, CDR1 is MGHRA and CDR2 is YSYEKL. This CDR3 is 18 amino acids long. CDR3 protein: CASSHAVGTNPHNYGYTF. CDR3 bases: TGCGCCAGCAGCCACGCGGTGGGTACGAACCCGCATAACTATGGCTACACCTTC.

This clonotype was counted a few times. The CDR3 here is CASSPSGVTDTQYF. CDR3 sequence (DNA): TGTGCCAGCAGTCCCAGCGGGGTCACAGATACGCAGTATTTT. The V and J genes are TRBV12-3 or TRBV12-4 and TRBJ2-3; TRBD2 matches 7 bases. This CDR3 has 14 residues. With V trimmed by 5 bases and J by 2 bases, 4 bases remained unmatched.